The 19 T cell receptor beta chains below were found in one sample sequenced in a study of T cell repertoires in cytomegalovirus infection. These receptors are not linked to any known antigen. MiXCR, applied by TCRdb to the reads, yields one record per CDR3 protein. The profile shows fewer than 900,000 distinct CDR3 sequences, under 35% of them singletons. The sequences come from cultured CD8+ T cells from PBMCs, collected from culture after CMV antigen stimulation. Receptor source: a human donor in good health (CMV status not recorded). Some clones in this sample may be carry-over from other donors' samples.

This clonotype showed up just once. The V gene is TRBV2, the J gene TRBJ2-5; possibly TRBD1 for D (5 bases). Trimming left V 1 base short and J 1 base short, with 10 bases between. This CDR3 has 15 amino acids. In germline, CDR1 is SNHLY, CDR2 FYNNEI. The CDR3 nucleotides read TGTGCCAGCAGTGAAGGTATAGGGGCCCAAGAGACCCAGTACTTC. This translates into CASSEGIGAQETQYF.

V and J are TRBV7-2 and TRBJ2-7, with D possibly being TRBD1 or TRBD2 (7 bases each). The CDR3 sequence is 18 residues long. Trimming cost V 4 bases and J 0 bases, with 22 bases left between them. The germline gives CDR1 SGHTA, CDR2 FQGNSA. CDR3 nucleotides: TGTGCCAGCAGCTCTAGGGGGAGGGACAGACAGAGCTCCTACGAGCAGTACTTC. Encoded protein: CASSSRGRDRQSSYEQYF.

The chain couples TRBV19 to TRBJ2-3; 8 bases agree with TRBD2. The ends lost 9 bases at V and 6 bases at J; junction bases unmatched: 11. Germline assignment: CDR1 LNHDA and CDR2 SQIVND (reference sequence). The CDR3 is 14 residues long. The CDR3 DNA is TGTGCCAGCGCCTGGGTAGCGGGGAGGGATACGCAGTATTTT. Its protein product is CASAWVAGRDTQYF.

This clonotype was seen more than once but under ten times. The J gene is TRBJ2-2, the V gene TRBV12-3 or TRBV12-4; D ambiguous. V lost 3 bases to trimming and J lost 9 bases, with 8 bases between them. The CDR3 is 12 residues long. CDR3 coding DNA: TGTGCCAGCAGTTTCGGAGAGCGGGAGCTGTTTTTT. This codes for CASSFGERELFF.

CDR3 residues: CASSLASRSKNTIYF. The CDR3 DNA is TGTGCCAGCAGTTTAGCGTCTCGATCAAAAAACACCATATATTTT. The chain recombines TRBV12-3 or TRBV12-4 with TRBJ1-3; D is undetermined. V lost 0 bases to trimming and J lost 6 bases, with 12 bases between them. The CDR3 loop spans 15 amino acids.

This clonotype occurred a few times. The chain employs TRBV6-2 or TRBV6-3 and TRBJ2-1, with 12 bases aligning to TRBD2. There are 13 residues in the CDR3. V shed 7 bases and J 9 bases; nucleotides not matched to a gene: 4. CDR1 and CDR2 from the germline V gene are MNHEY and SVGEGT. The CDR3 loop is CASIGLAGTEQFF. DNA of the CDR3: TGTGCCAGCATTGGACTAGCGGGAACTGAGCAGTTCTTC.

The sample holds many counts of this clonotype. One end of the junction varies from germline; a read error may be responsible. The chain is built from TRBV7-2 and TRBJ2-4; TRBD2 is a possible D gene (6 bases). CDR3 length equals 16 residues. CDR1 and CDR2 from the germline V gene are SGHTA and FQGNSA. The CDR3 coding sequence is TGTGCCAGCAGTTCGGACTACTCTTCCAGAAAAAGCATTCAGTACTTC. It yields the protein CASSSDYSSRKSIQYF.

This clonotype was found a few times. The rearrangement joins TRBV20-1 to TRBJ2-3; 9 positions match TRBD2. V was pared by 4 bases and J by 5 bases, with 25 bases of the junction left unmatched. This CDR3 is 20 amino acids long. CDR1 is DFQATT and CDR2 is SNEGSKA in the germline V gene (reference sequence). The CDR3 spells CSAILYLLAGEPSFVDTQYF. As DNA, the CDR3 is TGCAGTGCTATCTTATATCTACTAGCGGGCGAACCCTCCTTTGTAGATACGCAGTATTTT.

This clonotype has a handful of counts. The chain recombines TRBV20-1 with TRBJ2-3; D is perhaps TRBD2 (5 bases). CDR3 length: 12 residues. Germline lookup yields CDR1 DFQATT and CDR2 SNEGSKA (reference sequence). V was clipped by 6 bases and J by 6 bases, with 13 bases between them. Here the CDR3 DNA reads TGCAGTGCCCGGGATGTTACGGATACGCAGTATTTT. Its translation: CSARDVTDTQYF.

This clonotype has just a few counts. V is TRBV6-1 and J is TRBJ1-6; D call uncertain. Germline V gene sequence: CDR1 MNHNS, CDR2 SASEGT. The CDR3 runs 9 residues. V lost 8 bases, J lost 11 bases, and 4 bases lay in between. The CDR3 spells CASATPLHF. Written as DNA, the CDR3 is TGTGCCAGCGCGACACCCCTCCACTTT.

The chain employs TRBV28 and TRBJ1-5; D uncertain. With 3 bases removed from V and 7 bases from J, the gap between germline ends came to 13 bases. Germline values: CDR1 MDHEN, CDR2 SYDVKM. This CDR3 comprises 14 residues. CDR3: CASSFYGIGQPQHF. Here the CDR3 DNA reads TGTGCCAGCAGTTTTTACGGAATAGGGCAGCCCCAGCATTTT.

This clonotype was found a few times. This rearrangement joins TRBV7-9 to TRBJ1-5, with 10 bases lining up with TRBD1. The CDR3 loop spans 17 amino acids. Germline CDR1 reads SEHNR; CDR2 reads FQNEAQ (reference sequence). The J segment lost 0 bases and the V segment lost 1 base, leaving 3 bases of the junction unmatched. DNA of the CDR3: TGTGCCAGCAGCTTAGGGGGGACAGGGGTTAGCAATCAGCCCCAGCATTTT. Translated: CASSLGGTGVSNQPQHF.

The CDR3 DNA reads as TGTGCCAGCAGTTTAGTAAAGAGGGCCAATCAGCCCCAGCATTTT. Its protein is CASSLVKRANQPQHF. V gene TRBV6-2 or TRBV6-3 combines with J gene TRBJ1-5, with unresolved D. CDR1 and CDR2 (germline): MNHEY, SVGEGT. V was cut by 4 bases and J by 3 bases, with 13 bases left in between. This CDR3 has 15 residues.

This clonotype occurred a few times. The chain links TRBV4-1 to TRBJ2-3; 7 bases align to TRBD1. Per the germline V gene, CDR1 is MGHRA and CDR2 is YSYEKL. The J segment lost 4 bases and the V segment lost 3 bases, leaving 13 bases of the junction unmatched. CDR3 length: 17 amino acids. The CDR3 spells CASSHTPGQLGADTQYF. The CDR3 nucleotides read TGCGCCAGCAGCCATACACCGGGACAGCTAGGGGCAGATACGCAGTATTTT.

This clonotype was detected only a few times. J is TRBJ1-6 and V is TRBV6-1; the D gene is possibly TRBD1 (5 bases). V was pared by 5 bases and J by 7 bases, with 15 bases between. CDR3 length: 15 residues. Germline CDR1 MNHNS, CDR2 SASEGT. CDR3 protein: CASSRLDKLNSPLHF. The CDR3 DNA reads as TGTGCCAGCAGTCGACTGGACAAGTTGAATTCACCCCTCCACTTT.

This clonotype turned up a few times. The chain links TRBV9 to TRBJ2-1, with 9 bases fitting TRBD1. The CDR3 contains 14 residues. The V segment lost 3 bases and the J segment 7 bases; nucleotides outside the gene matches: 5. CDR1 and CDR2 from the germline V gene are SGDLS and YYNGEE. The CDR3 protein is CASSAQGAWNEQFF. CDR3 sequence (DNA): TGTGCCAGCAGCGCACAGGGGGCCTGGAATGAGCAGTTCTTC.

The genes are TRBV27 and TRBJ2-3; 15 bases match TRBD2. The ends lost 4 bases at V and 6 bases at J; junction bases unmatched: 5. The CDR3 extends over 16 amino acids. Per germline, CDR1 MNHEY and CDR2 SMNVEV (reference sequence). The CDR3 loop reads CASSSGLAGGRDTQYF. CDR3 DNA: TGTGCCAGCAGTTCTGGACTAGCGGGGGGGAGGGATACGCAGTATTTT.

This clonotype was seen once. V and J are TRBV2 and TRBJ2-1, with 7 bases fitting TRBD1. The CDR3 runs 13 residues. Germline V gives CDR1 SNHLY, CDR2 FYNNEI. With V trimmed by 10 bases and J by 5 bases, 8 bases remained unmatched. The CDR3 coding sequence is TGTGCCAACCCTGCCGACAGGGACAATGAGCAGTTCTTC. Protein product: CANPADRDNEQFF.

The V call is TRBV6-1, the J call TRBJ2-6; D ambiguous. Trimming shortened V by 7 bases and J by 0 bases, and 16 bases separated the two germline ends. This CDR3 comprises 17 residues. CDR1 MNHNS and CDR2 SASEGT come from the germline V gene. The CDR3 loop reads CASTLEPQTSGANVLTF. The CDR3 nucleotides read TGTGCCAGCACCCTTGAGCCCCAAACCTCTGGGGCCAACGTCCTGACTTTC.